This entry features one T cell receptor beta chain sequence. The target antigen is unknown. This entry is derived from a study of T-cell reconstitution after alpha-beta-depleted transplantation in children. Findings and caveats of the study: Several hundred expanded graft clones reportedly were the source of alpha-beta T cells about two months after transplant. The authors attributed T-cell counts and diversity one year after transplant mostly to newly produced T cells. TCRbeta diversity was high at day 60 in some patients (a result of surviving recipient T cells and thymic progenitors).

The TCRbeta library incorporated unique molecular identifiers. One entry per CDR3 protein, called by TCRdb with MiXCR from the PCR reads. This sample has some 260,000 distinct CDR3 sequences; more than 20% occur once, and the top ten carry under 5.5%. Germline V gene sequence: CDR1 MDHEN, CDR2 SYDVKM. The CDR3 loop spans 17 amino acids. Trimming took off 2 bases at V and 0 bases at J, with 15 bases between the two ends. The sequence came from a female patient younger than 10 who had a stem cell transplant for congenital amegakaryocytic thrombocytopenia, so the T cells may come from the graft donor. Sequences were derived from PBMCs, mostly from graft donor cells, sampled 360 days after TCRalphabeta/CD19-depleted stem cell transplant. The J gene is TRBJ2-3, the V gene TRBV28; D not resolved. The CDR3 coding sequence is TGTGCCAGCAGTTTACGGCGCAAAACTCGTAGCACAGATACGCAGTATTTT. It specifies CASSLRRKTRSTDTQYF.